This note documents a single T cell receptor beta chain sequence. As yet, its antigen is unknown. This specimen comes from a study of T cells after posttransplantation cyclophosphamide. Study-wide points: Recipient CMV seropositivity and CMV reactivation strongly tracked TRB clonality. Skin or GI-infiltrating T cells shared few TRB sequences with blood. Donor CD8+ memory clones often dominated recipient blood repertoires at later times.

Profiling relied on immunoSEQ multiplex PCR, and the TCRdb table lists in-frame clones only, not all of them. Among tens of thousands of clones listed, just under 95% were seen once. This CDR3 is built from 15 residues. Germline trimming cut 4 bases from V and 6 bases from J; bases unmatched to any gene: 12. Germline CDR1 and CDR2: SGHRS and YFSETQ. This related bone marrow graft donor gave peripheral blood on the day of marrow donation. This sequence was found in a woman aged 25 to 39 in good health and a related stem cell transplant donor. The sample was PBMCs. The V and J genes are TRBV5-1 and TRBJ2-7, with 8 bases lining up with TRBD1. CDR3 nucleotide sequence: TGCGCCAGCAGCCCCTCAGGGGGCCTGAAACCCGAGCAGTACTTC. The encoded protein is CASSPSGGLKPEQYF.